This T cell receptor beta chain was obtained from a study of T-cell memory formation after mild COVID-19. This clonotype was seen a handful of times. MiXCR, applied by TCRdb to the 5' RACE reads, yields one record per CDR3 protein. Here the sample spans about 310,000 distinct CDR3 sequences, approximately 19% being singletons. V dropped 0 bases and J dropped 2 bases, with 10 bases sitting between them. The CDR3 loop spans 15 amino acids. CDR1 is SGHAT, CDR2 FQNNGV, per germline. Sequenced material: PBMCs or a T cell subset sorted from them (not recorded which). The chain recombines TRBV11-2 with TRBJ2-5; no firm D call. This receptor was taken from a man aged 18 to 30 who had mild COVID-19 (a few samples of this study predate the infection). Cell type and time point are not known. CDR3: CASSLDIASQETQYF. DNA of the CDR3: TGTGCCAGCAGCTTAGATATCGCATCACAAGAGACCCAGTACTTC.